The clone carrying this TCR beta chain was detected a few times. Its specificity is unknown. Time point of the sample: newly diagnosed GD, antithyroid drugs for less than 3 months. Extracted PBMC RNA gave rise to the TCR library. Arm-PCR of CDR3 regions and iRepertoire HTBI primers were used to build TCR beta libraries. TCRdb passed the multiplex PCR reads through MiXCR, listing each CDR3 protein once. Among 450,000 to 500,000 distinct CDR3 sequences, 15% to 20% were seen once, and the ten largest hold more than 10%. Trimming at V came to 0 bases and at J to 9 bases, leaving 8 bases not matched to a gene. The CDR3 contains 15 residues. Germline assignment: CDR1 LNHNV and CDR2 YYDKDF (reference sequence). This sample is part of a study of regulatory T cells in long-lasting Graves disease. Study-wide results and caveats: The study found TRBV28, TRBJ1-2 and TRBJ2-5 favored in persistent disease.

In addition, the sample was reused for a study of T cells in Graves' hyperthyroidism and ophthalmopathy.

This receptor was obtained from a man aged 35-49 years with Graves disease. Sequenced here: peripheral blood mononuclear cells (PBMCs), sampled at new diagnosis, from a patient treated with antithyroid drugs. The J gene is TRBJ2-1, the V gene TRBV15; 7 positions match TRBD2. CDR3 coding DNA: TGTGCCACCAGCAGAGATCCAAGGACTAGATTTGAGCAGTTCTTC. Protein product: CATSRDPRTRFEQFF.